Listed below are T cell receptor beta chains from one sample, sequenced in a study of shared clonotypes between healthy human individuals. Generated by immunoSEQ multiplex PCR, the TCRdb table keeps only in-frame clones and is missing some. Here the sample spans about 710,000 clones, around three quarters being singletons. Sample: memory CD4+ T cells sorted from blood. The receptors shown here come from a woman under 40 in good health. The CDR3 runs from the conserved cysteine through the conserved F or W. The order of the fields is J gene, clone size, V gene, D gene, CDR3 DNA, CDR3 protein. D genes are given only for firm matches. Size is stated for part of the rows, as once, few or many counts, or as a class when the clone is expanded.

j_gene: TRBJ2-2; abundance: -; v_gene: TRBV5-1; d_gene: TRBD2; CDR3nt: TGCGCCAGCAGCCCAGATAGCGGGAGACTCGCCGGGGAGCTGTTTTTT; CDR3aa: CASSPDSGRLAGELFF
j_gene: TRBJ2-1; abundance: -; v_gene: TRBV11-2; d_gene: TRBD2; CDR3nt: TGTGCCAGCAGCCGGACTAGCGGTCCCCCCAATGAGCAGTTCTTC; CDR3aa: CASSRTSGPPNEQFF
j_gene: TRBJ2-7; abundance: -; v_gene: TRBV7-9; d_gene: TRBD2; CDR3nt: TGTGCCAGCAGCTTAGCGGGAGGGTCCTACGAGCAGTACTTC; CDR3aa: CASSLAGGSYEQYF
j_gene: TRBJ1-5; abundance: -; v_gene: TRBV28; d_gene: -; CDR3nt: TGTGCCAGCACAAATCAATTGAGTCAGCCCCAGCATTTT; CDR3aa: CASTNQLSQPQHF
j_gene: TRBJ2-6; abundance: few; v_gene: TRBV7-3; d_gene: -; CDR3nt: TGTGCCAGCAGCCCTTTAGACGGGGCCAACGTCCTGACTTTC; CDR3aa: CASSPLDGANVLTF
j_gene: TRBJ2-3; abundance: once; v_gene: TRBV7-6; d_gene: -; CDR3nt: TGTGCCAGCAGCTTAGCGGGAGAGGCAGATACGCAGTATTTT; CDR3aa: CASSLAGEADTQYF
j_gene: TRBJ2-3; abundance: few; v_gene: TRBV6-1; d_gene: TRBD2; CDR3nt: TGTGCCAGCAGTGAACGGCCGGGAGGGCCAGATACGCAGTATTTT; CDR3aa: CASSERPGGPDTQYF
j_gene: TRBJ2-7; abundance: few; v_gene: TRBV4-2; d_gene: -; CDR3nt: TGTGCCAGCAGCCAAGGATTCAGCTCCTACGAGCAGTACTTC; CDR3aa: CASSQGFSSYEQYF
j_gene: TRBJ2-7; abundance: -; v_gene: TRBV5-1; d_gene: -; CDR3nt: TGCGCCAGCAGCCTGACAGGGAGTAATAGCGGGGTCTACGAGCAGTACTTC; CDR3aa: CASSLTGSNSGVYEQYF
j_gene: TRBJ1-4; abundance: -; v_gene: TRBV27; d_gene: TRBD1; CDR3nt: TGTGCCAGCAGTTTGGGACAGGGCCTAACAACTAATGAAAAACTGTTTTTT; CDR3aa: CASSLGQGLTTNEKLFF
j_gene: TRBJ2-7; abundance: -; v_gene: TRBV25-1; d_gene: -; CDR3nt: TGTGCCAGCAGTGAACCCGGGGGCTACGAGCAGTACTTC; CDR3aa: CASSEPGGYEQYF
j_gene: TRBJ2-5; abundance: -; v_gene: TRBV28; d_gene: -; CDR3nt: TGTGCCAGCAGTACCACTCGGACAGTTGAGACCCAGTACTTC; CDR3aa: CASSTTRTVETQYF
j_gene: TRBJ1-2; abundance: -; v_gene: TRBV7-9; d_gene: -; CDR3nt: TGTGCCAGCAGCTTACAACCGCACTATGGCTACACCTTC; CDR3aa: CASSLQPHYGYTF
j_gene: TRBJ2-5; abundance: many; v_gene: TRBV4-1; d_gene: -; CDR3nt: TGCGCCAGCAGACCCACTCCCGGAGGGGGGCGCCGTGAGACCCAGTACTTC; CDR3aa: CASRPTPGGGRRETQYF
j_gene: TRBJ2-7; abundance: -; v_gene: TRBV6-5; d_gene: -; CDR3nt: TGTGCCAGCAGCCGTCCCGCGGCCTACGAGCAGTACTTC; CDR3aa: CASSRPAAYEQYF
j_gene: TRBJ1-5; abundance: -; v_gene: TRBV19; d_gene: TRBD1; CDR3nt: TGTGCCAGTAGTCGGGACAGAGATCAGCCCCAGCATTTT; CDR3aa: CASSRDRDQPQHF
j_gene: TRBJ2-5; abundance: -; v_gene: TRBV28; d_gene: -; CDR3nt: TGTGCCAGCAGCCTCGCAGGAGTGACGCAAGAGACCCAGTACTTC; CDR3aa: CASSLAGVTQETQYF
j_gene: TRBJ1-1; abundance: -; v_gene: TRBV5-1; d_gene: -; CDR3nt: TGCGCCAGCAGCTTGGCACGGCCTATGAACACTGAAGCTTTCTTT; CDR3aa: CASSLARPMNTEAFF
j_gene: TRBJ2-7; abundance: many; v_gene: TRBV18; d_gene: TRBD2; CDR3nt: TGTGCCAGCTCAAGCACTAGCGGGAGCGGGAACGAGCAGTACTTC; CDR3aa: CASSSTSGSGNEQYF
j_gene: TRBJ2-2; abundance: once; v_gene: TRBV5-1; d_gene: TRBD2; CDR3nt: TGCGCCAGCAGCTTTACTAGCGGGGCGAACACCGGGGAGCTGTTTTTT; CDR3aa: CASSFTSGANTGELFF
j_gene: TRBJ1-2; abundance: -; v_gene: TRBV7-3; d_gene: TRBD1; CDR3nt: TGTGCCAGCAGCCTATACAGGGGAGGCAACTATGGCTACACCTTC; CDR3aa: CASSLYRGGNYGYTF
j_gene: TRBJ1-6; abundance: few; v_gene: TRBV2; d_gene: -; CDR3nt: TGTGCCAGCATTAGCTACAGGGATAATTCACCCCTCCACTTT; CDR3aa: CASISYRDNSPLHF
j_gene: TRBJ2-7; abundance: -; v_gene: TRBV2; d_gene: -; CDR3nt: TGTGCCAGCAGGGGCGGACGCCCCTACGAGCAGTACTTC; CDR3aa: CASRGGRPYEQYF
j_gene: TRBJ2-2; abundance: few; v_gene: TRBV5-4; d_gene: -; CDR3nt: TGTGCCAGCAGCCCGGGCGGCAGAAACACCGGGGAGCTGTTTTTT; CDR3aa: CASSPGGRNTGELFF
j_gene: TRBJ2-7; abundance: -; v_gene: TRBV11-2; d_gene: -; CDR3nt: TGTGCCAGCAGCTTATCGCGGGACGGCGAGCAGTACTTC; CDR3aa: CASSLSRDGEQYF